The text below deals with one TCR beta chain. A second PCR of 7 to 11 cycles used a sample-barcoded 5' primer and a J-beta primer mix. Every single cDNA molecule received a tag from a template-switch adaptor with 12 random nucleotides. TCRdb processed the 5' RACE reads anew with MiXCR; each CDR3 protein has one entry. The table records roughly 800,000 distinct CDR3 sequences, 25% of them present only once. The sample comes from a study of blood T cells in healthy people across ages. In germline, CDR1 is SQVTM, CDR2 ANQGSEA. With 6 bases removed from V and 8 bases from J, the gap between germline ends came to 16 bases. The CDR3 covers 12 residues. These sequences were also reported in another study, on T cells of mothers and their children. That paper notes: Each 15 ul cDNA reaction used roughly 1.5 ug RNA; all RNA was used.

The specimen sequenced was blood. This chain joins TRBV29-1 and TRBJ1-2, with D perhaps matching TRBD1 (6 bases). The TCR sequence derives from a boy aged 5-17 years in good health. The CDR3 reads CSVDTGPEGYTF. The CDR3 DNA follows: TGCAGCGTCGATACAGGGCCGGAGGGCTACACCTTC.